This T cell receptor beta chain appears in the sequencing data of a study of radiation and T cells in renal cell carcinoma. The study's findings and limits: From baseline, blood top tumor clonotypes peaked at 2 weeks post-radiation.

On this clone: The antigen remains unidentified.

Indicated time point: baseline pretreatment blood. Treatment of the sample: 15 Gy SBRT to primary tumor, nephrectomy 4 weeks later. The repertoire was sequenced with immunoSEQ multiplex PCR; TCRdb's copy has only in-frame clones and lacks some. The sample shows about 160,000 clones, 88% of them seen only once. This TCR was recovered from a woman in her 70s with renal cell carcinoma. Sequenced material: blood, taken from a patient whose treatment included radiotherapy and nephrectomy.

The CDR3 sequence: CASSPLQGNEQFF. The DNA of the CDR3 is TGTGCCAGCTCACCACTACAGGGCAATGAGCAGTTCTTC. The rearrangement joins TRBV18 to TRBJ2-1, with TRBD1 as a possible D gene (6 bases). Germline V gene data show CDR1 as KGHSH and CDR2 as LQKENI. The CDR3 length is 13 residues. Trimming cost V 1 base and J 6 bases, with 7 bases left between them.